A selection of T cell receptor beta chains follows, all from one sample in a study of cytomegalovirus exposure and HLA in healthy donors. Data came from immunoSEQ multiplex PCR; TCRdb stores just in-frame clones and leaves some out. Found here are 130,000 or so clones, roughly 87% of them singletons; the top ten hold roughly 0.53%. Sequencing was done on a sample of PBMCs. These receptors were obtained from a woman between 35 and 50 years old in good health and CMV-seronegative. Each CDR3 is given with its conserved first and last residue. The order of the fields is clone size, V gene, D gene, J gene, CDR3 protein, CDR3 DNA. D genes are given only for firm matches. Not all rows give a size; the values are once, few, many and, for expanded clones, a class.

once	TRBV10-3	TRBD1	TRBJ2-3	CATRRDRDQDTQYF	TGTGCCACCCGCCGGGACAGGGATCAAGATACGCAGTATTTT
-	TRBV4-2	-	TRBJ1-1	CASSQDGSRDTEAFF	TGTGCCAGCAGCCAAGATGGGAGTAGGGACACTGAAGCTTTCTTT
-	TRBV4-1	TRBD1	TRBJ2-1	CASSHQHGTGGLNEQFF	TGCGCCAGCAGCCACCAACACGGGACAGGGGGGCTAAATGAGCAGTTCTTC
-	TRBV4-3	TRBD1	TRBJ1-4	CASSQPPGQGNEKLFF	TGCGCCAGCAGCCAGCCTCCGGGACAGGGGAATGAAAAACTGTTTTTT
-	TRBV7-8	-	TRBJ1-1	CASSPLYEAFF	TGTGCCAGCAGCCCCCTTTATGAAGCTTTCTTT
-	TRBV28	TRBD1	TRBJ1-4	CASSLLPGQGNEKLFF	TGTGCCAGCAGTTTACTCCCGGGACAGGGAAATGAAAAACTGTTTTTT
-	TRBV7-2	-	TRBJ2-7	CASSSTVAYEQYF	TGTGCCAGCAGCTCGACAGTGGCCTACGAGCAGTACTTC
-	TRBV11-2	TRBD2	TRBJ2-2	CASNLAEPNTGELFF	TGTGCCAGCAACCTAGCGGAGCCGAACACCGGGGAGCTGTTTTTT
-	TRBV28	-	TRBJ2-7	CASASFSPSEQYF	TGTGCCAGCGCGAGCTTTTCGCCCTCCGAGCAGTACTTC
-	TRBV23-1	-	TRBJ1-1	CASSHRRWNTEAFF	TGCGCCAGCAGTCATCGGAGGTGGAACACTGAAGCTTTCTTT
-	TRBV7-2	TRBD2	TRBJ2-5	CASSLVPGEGETQYF	TGTGCCAGCAGCTTAGTTCCGGGGGAGGGAGAGACCCAGTACTTC
-	TRBV30	-	TRBJ1-1	CALEVGGGYNTEAFF	TGTGCCTTGGAGGTAGGGGGGGGGTATAACACTGAAGCTTTCTTT
-	TRBV11-3	-	TRBJ2-7	CASSLGDEQYF	TGTGCCAGCAGCTTAGGCGACGAGCAGTACTTC
-	TRBV28	-	TRBJ1-5	CASRIHSNQPQHF	TGTGCCAGCAGAATACATAGCAATCAGCCCCAGCATTTT
few	TRBV9	-	TRBJ2-1	CASSVLARSYNEQFF	TGTGCCAGCAGCGTTCTAGCGCGCTCCTACAATGAGCAGTTCTTC
-	TRBV19	-	TRBJ1-3	CASSINPGAHSGNTIYF	TGTGCCAGTAGTATCAACCCAGGGGCGCACTCTGGAAACACCATATATTTT
few	TRBV6-5	-	TRBJ2-7	CASSWRTSYEQYF	TGTGCCAGCAGCTGGAGGACCTCCTACGAGCAGTACTTC
-	TRBV28	TRBD2	TRBJ2-5	CASRGPRASGQETQYF	TGTGCCAGCAGGGGGCCGAGGGCTAGCGGGCAAGAGACCCAGTACTTC
few	TRBV9	-	TRBJ1-2	CASSVGGRGSGGYTF	TGTGCCAGCAGCGTAGGCGGCAGGGGAAGCGGCGGCTACACCTTC
-	TRBV10-3	-	TRBJ2-7	CASNEGDQNYEQYF	TGTGCCTCCAACGAGGGGGACCAAAACTACGAGCAGTACTTC
-	TRBV7-9	-	TRBJ2-3	CASSSSAADTQYF	TGTGCCAGCAGCTCATCAGCGGCAGATACGCAGTATTTT
-	TRBV23-1	-	TRBJ1-6	CASSQPRQYSYNSPLHF	TGCGCCAGCAGTCAACCTCGACAGTACTCCTATAATTCACCCCTCCACTTT
-	TRBV6-6	TRBD2	TRBJ2-1	CASSPLVGRDGEQFF	TGTGCCAGCAGTCCTCTTGTTGGGAGGGACGGTGAGCAGTTCTTC
-	TRBV10-3	TRBD2	TRBJ2-1	CAISNGREGAYNEQFF	TGTGCCATCAGTAATGGGCGGGAGGGGGCCTACAATGAGCAGTTCTTC
-	TRBV2	-	TRBJ2-2	CASSEARQVTGELFF	TGTGCCAGCAGTGAAGCCCGACAGGTTACCGGGGAGCTGTTTTTT
-	TRBV28	TRBD1	TRBJ2-4	CASTSVGDRGWRGPKNIQYF	TGTGCCAGCACCAGCGTGGGGGACAGGGGGTGGAGGGGTCCCAAAAACATTCAGTACTTC
-	TRBV7-9	-	TRBJ1-4	CASSSFGINEKLFF	TGTGCCAGCAGCTCATTCGGGATAAATGAAAAACTGTTTTTT
-	TRBV11-3	-	TRBJ2-7	CASSSGQSYEQYF	TGTGCCAGCAGCTCAGGGCAGTCCTACGAGCAGTACTTC
-	TRBV4-2	-	TRBJ2-6	CASSQIGARANVLTF	TGTGCCAGCAGCCAAATAGGGGCCCGGGCCAACGTCCTGACTTTC
once	TRBV12-5	TRBD1	TRBJ2-6	CASGRDRGLSGANVLTF	TGTGCTAGTGGGCGGGACAGGGGGCTATCTGGGGCCAACGTCCTGACTTTC
-	TRBV20-1	-	TRBJ1-2	CSARDGRPGF	TGCAGTGCTAGAGATGGCCGGCCAGGGTTC
-	TRBV19	TRBD1	TRBJ1-1	CASSARPGTVNTEAFF	TGTGCCAGTAGTGCACGACCCGGGACAGTGAACACTGAAGCTTTCTTT
-	TRBV5-1	-	TRBJ1-1	CASSSSQGKNTEAFF	TGCGCCAGCAGCTCCTCCCAGGGGAAGAACACTGAAGCTTTCTTT
-	TRBV5-1	-	TRBJ1-5	CASSLWGGDNQPQHF	TGCGCCAGCAGCTTGTGGGGGGGGGATAATCAGCCCCAGCATTTT
-	TRBV2	-	TRBJ2-3	CASSILASTDTQYF	TGTGCCAGCAGTATCTTAGCTAGCACAGATACGCAGTATTTT
-	TRBV7-3	TRBD2	TRBJ2-4	CASSLGGSGAKNIQYF	TGTGCCAGCAGCTTAGGCGGGAGTGGAGCCAAAAACATTCAGTACTTC
-	TRBV6-5	-	TRBJ2-3	CASSYSALAADTQYF	TGTGCCAGCAGTTACTCGGCCCTAGCAGCAGATACGCAGTATTTT
-	TRBV7-2	-	TRBJ1-3	CASSLQGLISPNTIYF	TGTGCCAGCAGCTTACAGGGTTTGATAAGCCCCAACACCATATATTTT
-	TRBV7-9	TRBD1	TRBJ2-7	CASSPNRDSSYEQYF	TGTGCCAGCAGCCCGAACCGGGACAGCTCCTACGAGCAGTACTTC
-	TRBV11-3	TRBD1	TRBJ1-2	CASSPTGQGERGGYTF	TGTGCCAGCAGCCCTACCGGGCAGGGGGAAAGGGGAGGCTACACCTTC
few	TRBV2	-	TRBJ2-1	CASRGLSPNEQFF	TGTGCCAGCAGGGGACTTTCCCCCAATGAGCAGTTCTTC